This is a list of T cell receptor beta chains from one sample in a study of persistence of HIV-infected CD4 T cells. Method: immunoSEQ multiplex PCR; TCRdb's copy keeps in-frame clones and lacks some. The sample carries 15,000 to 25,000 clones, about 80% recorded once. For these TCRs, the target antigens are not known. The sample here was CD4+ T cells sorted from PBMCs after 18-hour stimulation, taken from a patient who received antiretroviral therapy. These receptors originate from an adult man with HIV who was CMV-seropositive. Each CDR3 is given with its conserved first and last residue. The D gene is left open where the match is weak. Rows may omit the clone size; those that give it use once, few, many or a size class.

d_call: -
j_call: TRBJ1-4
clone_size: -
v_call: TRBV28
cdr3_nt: TGTGCCAGCATCAGGTCGGCTAATGAAAAACTGTTTTTT
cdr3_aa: CASIRSANEKLFF

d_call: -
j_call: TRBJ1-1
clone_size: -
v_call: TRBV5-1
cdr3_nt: TGCGCCAGCAGCTTGGGGCAGGGCCCTGAAGCTTTCTTT
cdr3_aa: CASSLGQGPEAFF

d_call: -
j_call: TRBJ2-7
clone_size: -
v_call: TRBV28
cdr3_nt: TGTGCCAGCAGTTTATTTGGGGTCCACGAGCAGTACTTC
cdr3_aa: CASSLFGVHEQYF

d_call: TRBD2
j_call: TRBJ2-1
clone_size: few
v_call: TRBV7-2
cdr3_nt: TGTGCCAGCAGCCCCCCCAGCGGGGGGTATAATGAGCAGTTCTTC
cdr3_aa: CASSPPSGGYNEQFF

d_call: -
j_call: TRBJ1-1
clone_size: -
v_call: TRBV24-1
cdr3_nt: TGTGCCACCAGTGATTTGGGCAGCCGGGCTTTCTTT
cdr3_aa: CATSDLGSRAFF

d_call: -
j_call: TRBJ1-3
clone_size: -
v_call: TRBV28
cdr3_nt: TGTGCCAGCAGACCCGGGACGGCTCCTCTCTCTGGAAACACCATATATTTT
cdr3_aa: CASRPGTAPLSGNTIYF

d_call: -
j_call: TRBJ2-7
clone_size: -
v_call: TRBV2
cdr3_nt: TGTGCCAGCAGTAGGGACTCCCAAACCGAGCAGTACTTC
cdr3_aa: CASSRDSQTEQYF

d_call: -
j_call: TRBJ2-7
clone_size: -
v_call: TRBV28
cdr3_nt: TGTGCCAGCAGTCTACTAGCATCGAGCTCCTACGAGCAGTACTTC
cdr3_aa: CASSLLASSSYEQYF

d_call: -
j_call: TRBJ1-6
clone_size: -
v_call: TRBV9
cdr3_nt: TGTGCCAGCAACCCCCCAGGGGCGGAAAATTCACCCCTCCACTTT
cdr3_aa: CASNPPGAENSPLHF

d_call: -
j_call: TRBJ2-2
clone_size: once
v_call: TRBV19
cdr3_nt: TGTGCCAGTAATGGGGGTTCCTTGCTCACCGGGGAGCTGTTTTTT
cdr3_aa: CASNGGSLLTGELFF